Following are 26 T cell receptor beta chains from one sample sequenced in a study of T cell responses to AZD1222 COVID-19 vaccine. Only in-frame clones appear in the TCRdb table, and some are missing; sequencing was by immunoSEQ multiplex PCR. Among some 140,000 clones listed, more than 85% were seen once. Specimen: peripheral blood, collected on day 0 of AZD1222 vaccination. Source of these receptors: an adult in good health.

CDR3 loop: CATSDLPSKANTEAFF. CDR3 nucleotide sequence: TGTGCCACCAGTGATTTGCCTTCTAAGGCGAACACTGAAGCTTTCTTT. The rearrangement links TRBV24-1 to TRBJ1-1; D call uncertain. Trimming shortened V by 0 bases and J by 1 base, and 11 bases separated the two germline ends. Germline CDR1 and CDR2: KGHDR and SFDVKD. This CDR3 has 16 residues.

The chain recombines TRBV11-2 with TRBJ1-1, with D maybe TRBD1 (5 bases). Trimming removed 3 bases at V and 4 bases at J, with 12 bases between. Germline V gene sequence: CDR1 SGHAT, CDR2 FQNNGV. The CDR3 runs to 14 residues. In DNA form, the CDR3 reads TGTGCCAGCAGCTTCCCAGCCGGGGGCACTGAAGCTTTCTTT. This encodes CASSFPAGGTEAFF. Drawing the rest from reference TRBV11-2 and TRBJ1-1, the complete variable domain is EAGVAQSPRYKIIEKRQSVAFWCNPISGHATLYWYQQILGQGPKLLIQFQNNGVVDDSQLPKDRFSAERLKGVDSTLKIQPAKLEDSAVYLCASSFPAGGTEAFFGQGTRLTVV.

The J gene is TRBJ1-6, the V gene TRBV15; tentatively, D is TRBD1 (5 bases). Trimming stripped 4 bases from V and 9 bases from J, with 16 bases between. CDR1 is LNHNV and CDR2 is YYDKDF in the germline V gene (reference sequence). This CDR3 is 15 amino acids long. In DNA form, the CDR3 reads TGTGCCACCAGCAAACCGCGGGGGTTCGGTTCACCCCTCCACTTT. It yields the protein CATSKPRGFGSPLHF. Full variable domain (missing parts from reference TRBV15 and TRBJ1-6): DAMVIQNPRYQVTQFGKPVTLSCSQTLNHNVMYWYQQKSSQAPKLLFHYYDKDFNNEADTPDNFQSRRPNTSFCFLDIRSPGLGDTAMYLCATSKPRGFGSPLHFGNGTRLTVT.

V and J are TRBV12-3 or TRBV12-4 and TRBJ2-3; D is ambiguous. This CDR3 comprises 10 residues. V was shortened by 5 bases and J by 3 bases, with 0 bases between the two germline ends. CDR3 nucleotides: TGTGCCAGCAGTACAGATACGCAGTATTTT. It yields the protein CASSTDTQYF.

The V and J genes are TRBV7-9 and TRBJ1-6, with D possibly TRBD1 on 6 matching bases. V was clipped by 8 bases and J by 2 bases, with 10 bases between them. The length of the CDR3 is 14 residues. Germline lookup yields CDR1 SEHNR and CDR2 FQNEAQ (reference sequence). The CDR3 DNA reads TGTGCCAGCTCCAGGGACACCTATAATTCACCCCTCCACTTT. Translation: CASSRDTYNSPLHF.

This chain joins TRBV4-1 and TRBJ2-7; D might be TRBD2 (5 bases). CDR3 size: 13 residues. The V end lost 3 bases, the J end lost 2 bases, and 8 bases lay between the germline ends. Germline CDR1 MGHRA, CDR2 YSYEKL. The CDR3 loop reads CASSQPGTYEQYF. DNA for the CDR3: TGCGCCAGCAGCCAGCCCGGGACCTACGAGCAGTACTTC.

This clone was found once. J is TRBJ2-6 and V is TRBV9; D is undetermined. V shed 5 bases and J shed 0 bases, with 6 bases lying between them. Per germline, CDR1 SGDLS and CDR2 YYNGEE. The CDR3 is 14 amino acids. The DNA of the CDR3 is TGTGCCAGCAGGCCCCACTCTGGGGCCAACGTCCTGACTTTC. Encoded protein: CASRPHSGANVLTF.

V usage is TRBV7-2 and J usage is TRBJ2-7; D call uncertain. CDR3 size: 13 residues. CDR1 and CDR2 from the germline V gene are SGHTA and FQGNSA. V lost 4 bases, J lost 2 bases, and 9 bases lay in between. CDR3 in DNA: TGTGCCAGCAGCTCGGTAGTTCCCTACGAGCAGTACTTC. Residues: CASSSVVPYEQYF.

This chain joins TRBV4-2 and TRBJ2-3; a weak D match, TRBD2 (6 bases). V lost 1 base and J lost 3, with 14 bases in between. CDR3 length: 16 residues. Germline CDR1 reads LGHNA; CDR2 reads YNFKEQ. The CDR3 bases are TGTGCCAGCAGCCAAGCCTTAGCGGCGCGGACAGATACGCAGTATTTT. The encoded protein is CASSQALAARTDTQYF.

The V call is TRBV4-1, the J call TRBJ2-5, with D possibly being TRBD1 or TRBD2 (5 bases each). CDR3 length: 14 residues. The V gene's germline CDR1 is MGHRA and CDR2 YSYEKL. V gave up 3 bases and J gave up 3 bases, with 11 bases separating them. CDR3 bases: TGCGCCAGCAGCCAGGGACGGCGGGAAGAGACCCAGTACTTC. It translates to CASSQGRREETQYF.

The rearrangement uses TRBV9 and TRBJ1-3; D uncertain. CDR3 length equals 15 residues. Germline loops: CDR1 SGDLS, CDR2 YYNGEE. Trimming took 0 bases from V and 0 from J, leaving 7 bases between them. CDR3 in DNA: TGTGCCAGCAGCGTAGCCCGGGACTCTGGAAACACCATATATTTT. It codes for CASSVARDSGNTIYF.

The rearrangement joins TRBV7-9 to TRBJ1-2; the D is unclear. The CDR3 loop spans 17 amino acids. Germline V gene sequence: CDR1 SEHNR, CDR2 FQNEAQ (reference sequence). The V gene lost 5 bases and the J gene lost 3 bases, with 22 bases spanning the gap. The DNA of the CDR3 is TGTGCCAGCAGCCCCCCTAGGTCAGTTACACTTTACTATGGCTACACCTTC. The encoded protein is CASSPPRSVTLYYGYTF.

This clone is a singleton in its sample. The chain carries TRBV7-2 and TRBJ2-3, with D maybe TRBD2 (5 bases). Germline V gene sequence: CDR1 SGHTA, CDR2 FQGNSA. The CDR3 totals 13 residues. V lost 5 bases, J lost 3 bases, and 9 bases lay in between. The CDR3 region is CASSGRRTDTQYF. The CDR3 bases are TGTGCCAGCAGCGGTAGGAGGACAGATACGCAGTATTTT.

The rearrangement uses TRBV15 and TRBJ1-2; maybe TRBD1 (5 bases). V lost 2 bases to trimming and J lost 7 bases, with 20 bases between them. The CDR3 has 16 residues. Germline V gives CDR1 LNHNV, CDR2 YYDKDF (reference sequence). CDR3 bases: TGTGCCACCAGCAGACAAACCGGGACGGCGGCTGGTGGCTACACCTTC. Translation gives CATSRQTGTAAGGYTF.

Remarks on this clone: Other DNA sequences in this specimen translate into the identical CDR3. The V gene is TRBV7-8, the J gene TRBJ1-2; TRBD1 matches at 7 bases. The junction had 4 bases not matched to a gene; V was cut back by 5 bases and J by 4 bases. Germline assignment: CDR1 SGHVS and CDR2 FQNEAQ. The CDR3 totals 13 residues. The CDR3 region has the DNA TGTGCCAGCAGCCCGACAGGGACCTATGGCTACACCTTC. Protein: CASSPTGTYGYTF.

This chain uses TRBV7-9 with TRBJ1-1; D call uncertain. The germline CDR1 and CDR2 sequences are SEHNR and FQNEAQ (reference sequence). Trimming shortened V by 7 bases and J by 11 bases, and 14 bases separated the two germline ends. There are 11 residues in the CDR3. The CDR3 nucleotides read TGTGCCAGCACCTCGACCCGTGAGGCTTTCTTT. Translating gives CASTSTREAFF.

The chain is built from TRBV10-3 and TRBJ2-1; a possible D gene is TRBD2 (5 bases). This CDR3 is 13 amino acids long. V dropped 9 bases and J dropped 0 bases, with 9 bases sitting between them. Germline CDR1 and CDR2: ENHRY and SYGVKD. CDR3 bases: TGTGCCATGTCGGGGAGCTCCTACAATGAGCAGTTCTTC. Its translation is CAMSGSSYNEQFF.

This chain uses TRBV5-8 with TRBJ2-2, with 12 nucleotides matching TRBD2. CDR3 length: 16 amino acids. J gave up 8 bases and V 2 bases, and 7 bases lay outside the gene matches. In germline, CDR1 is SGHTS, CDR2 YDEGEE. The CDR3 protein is CASSFGLAGWAGELFF. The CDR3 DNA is TGTGCCAGCAGCTTTGGACTAGCGGGATGGGCAGGGGAGCTGTTTTTT.

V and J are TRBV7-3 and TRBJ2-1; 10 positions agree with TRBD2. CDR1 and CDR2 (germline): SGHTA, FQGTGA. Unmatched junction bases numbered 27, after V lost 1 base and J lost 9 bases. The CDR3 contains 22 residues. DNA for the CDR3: TGTGCCAGCAGCTTAATTGGGTCACAGGGCGTGCTAGCGGGGGTTCCCGAGGGTGAGCAGTTCTTC. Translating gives CASSLIGSQGVLAGVPEGEQFF. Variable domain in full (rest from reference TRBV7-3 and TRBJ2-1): GAGVSQTPSNKVTEKGKYVELRCDPISGHTALYWYRQSLGQGPEFLIYFQGTGAADDSGLPNDRFFAVRPEGSVSTLKIQRTERGDSAVYLCASSLIGSQGVLAGVPEGEQFFGPGTRLTVL.

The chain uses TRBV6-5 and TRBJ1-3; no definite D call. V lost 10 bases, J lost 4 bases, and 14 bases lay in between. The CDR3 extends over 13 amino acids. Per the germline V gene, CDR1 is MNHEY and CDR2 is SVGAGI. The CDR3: CATHVESGNTIYF. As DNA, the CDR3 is TGTGCCACCCACGTGGAGTCCGGAAACACCATATATTTT.

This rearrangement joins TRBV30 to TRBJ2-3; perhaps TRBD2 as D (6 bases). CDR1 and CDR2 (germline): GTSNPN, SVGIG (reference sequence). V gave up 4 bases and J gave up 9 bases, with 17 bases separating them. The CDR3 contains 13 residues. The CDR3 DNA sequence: TGTGCCTGGAATCGCCCAGGGAGGACAACGCAGTATTTT. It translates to CAWNRPGRTTQYF. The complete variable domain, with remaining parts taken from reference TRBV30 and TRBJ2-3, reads SQTIHQWPATLVQPVGSPLSLECTVEGTSNPNLYWYRQAAGRGLQLLFYSVGIGQISSEVPQNLSASRPQDRQFILSSKKLLLSDSGFYLCAWNRPGRTTQYFGPGTRLTVL.

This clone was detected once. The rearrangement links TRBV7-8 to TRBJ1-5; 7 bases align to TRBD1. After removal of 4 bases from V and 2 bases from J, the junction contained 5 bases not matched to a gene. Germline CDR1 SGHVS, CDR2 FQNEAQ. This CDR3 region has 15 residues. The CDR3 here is CASSSDRLGNQPQHF. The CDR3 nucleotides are TGTGCCAGCAGCTCGGACAGGCTTGGCAATCAGCCCCAGCATTTT.

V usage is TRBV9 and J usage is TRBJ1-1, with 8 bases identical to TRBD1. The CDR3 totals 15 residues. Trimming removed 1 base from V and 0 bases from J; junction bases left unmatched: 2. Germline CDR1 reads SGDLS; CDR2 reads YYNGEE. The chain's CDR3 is CASSVTGGMNTEAFF. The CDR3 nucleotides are TGTGCCAGCAGCGTAACAGGGGGGATGAACACTGAAGCTTTCTTT.

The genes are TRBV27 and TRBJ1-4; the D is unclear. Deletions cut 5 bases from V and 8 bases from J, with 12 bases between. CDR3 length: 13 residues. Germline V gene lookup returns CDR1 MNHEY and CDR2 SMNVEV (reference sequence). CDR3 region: CASSTGIVEKLFF. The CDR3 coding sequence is TGTGCCAGCAGTACCGGGATCGTCGAAAAACTGTTTTTT.

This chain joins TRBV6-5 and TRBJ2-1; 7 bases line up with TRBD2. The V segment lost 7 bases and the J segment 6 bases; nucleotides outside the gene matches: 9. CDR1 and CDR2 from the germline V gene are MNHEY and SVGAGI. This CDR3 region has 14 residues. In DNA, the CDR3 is TGTGCCAGCAACCCAGGTAGCGGGTTCAATGAGCAGTTCTTC. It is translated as CASNPGSGFNEQFF.

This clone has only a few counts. CDR3 in amino acids: CASSQEDRASGAFF. As DNA, the CDR3 is TGTGCCAGCAGCCAAGAAGACAGGGCAAGTGGAGCTTTCTTT. The chain is built from TRBV3-1 (or the pseudogene TRBV3-2) and TRBJ1-1; 7 bases line up with TRBD1. Looked up from germline, CDR1 is LGHDT and CDR2 is YNNKEL (reference sequence). The trim removed 0 bases at V and 10 bases at J, leaving 8 bases unmatched. The CDR3 covers 14 residues.